This TCR beta chain came from a study of T-cell memory formation after mild COVID-19. TCRdb re-called the 5' RACE reads with MiXCR, one entry per CDR3 protein. The top ten hold less than 25% of the sample, which has around 300,000 distinct CDR3 sequences, less than 9.5% seen once. V shed 4 bases, J shed 4 bases, and the junction held 5 bases outside the gene matches. The CDR3 runs to 15 residues. The germline V gene has CDR1 LGHDT and CDR2 YNNKEL (reference sequence). This clonotype was detected a few times. The chain uses TRBV3-1 and TRBJ2-3; 10 bases are shared with TRBD2. Material: PBMCs or a T cell subset sorted from them (not recorded which). This clonotype was obtained from a young man who had mild COVID-19 (a few samples of this study predate the infection). Cell type and time point are not known. The CDR3 protein is CASSPMSGGADTQYF. CDR3 coding DNA: TGTGCCAGCAGCCCCATGAGCGGGGGGGCAGATACGCAGTATTTT.